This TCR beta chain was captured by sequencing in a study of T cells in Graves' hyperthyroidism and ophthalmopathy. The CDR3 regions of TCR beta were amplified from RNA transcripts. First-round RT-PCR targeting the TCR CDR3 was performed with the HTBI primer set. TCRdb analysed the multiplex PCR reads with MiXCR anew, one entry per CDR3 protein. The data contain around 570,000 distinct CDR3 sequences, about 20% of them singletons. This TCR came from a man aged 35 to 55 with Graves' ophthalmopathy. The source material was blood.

The chain's CDR3 is CASSSQGYNYGYTF. In nucleotides, the CDR3 is TGTGCCAGCTCATCCCAAGGCTACAACTATGGCTACACCTTC. V is TRBV27 and J is TRBJ1-2; D not resolved. Trimming cost V 8 bases and J 2 bases, with 15 bases left between them. The CDR3 is 14 residues long. The V gene's germline CDR1 is MNHEY and CDR2 SMNVEV (reference sequence).